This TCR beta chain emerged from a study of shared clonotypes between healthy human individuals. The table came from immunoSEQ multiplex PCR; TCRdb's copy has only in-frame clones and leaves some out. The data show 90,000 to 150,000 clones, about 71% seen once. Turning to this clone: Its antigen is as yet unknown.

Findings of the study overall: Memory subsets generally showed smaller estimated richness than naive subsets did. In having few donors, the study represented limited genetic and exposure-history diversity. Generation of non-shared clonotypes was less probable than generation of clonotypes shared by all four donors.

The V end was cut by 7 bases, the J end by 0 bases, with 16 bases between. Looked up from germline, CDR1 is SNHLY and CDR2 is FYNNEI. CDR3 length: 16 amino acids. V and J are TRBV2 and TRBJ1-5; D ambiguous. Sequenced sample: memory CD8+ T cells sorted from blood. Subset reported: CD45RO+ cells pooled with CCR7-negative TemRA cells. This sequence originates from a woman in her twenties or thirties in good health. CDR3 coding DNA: TGTGCCAGCACCCAAGAGGGAGGGTTTAGCAATCAGCCCCAGCATTTT. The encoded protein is CASTQEGGFSNQPQHF.